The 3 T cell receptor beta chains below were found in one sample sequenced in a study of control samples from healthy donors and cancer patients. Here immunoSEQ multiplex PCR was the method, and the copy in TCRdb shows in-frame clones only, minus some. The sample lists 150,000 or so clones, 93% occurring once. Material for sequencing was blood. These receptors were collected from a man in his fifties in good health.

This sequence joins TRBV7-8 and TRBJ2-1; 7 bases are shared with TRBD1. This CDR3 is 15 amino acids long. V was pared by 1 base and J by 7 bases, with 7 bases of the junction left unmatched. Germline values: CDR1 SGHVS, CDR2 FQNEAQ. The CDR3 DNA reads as TGTGCCAGCAGCTTAGTAGGGGGCAGGTGGAATGAGCAGTTCTTC. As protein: CASSLVGGRWNEQFF.

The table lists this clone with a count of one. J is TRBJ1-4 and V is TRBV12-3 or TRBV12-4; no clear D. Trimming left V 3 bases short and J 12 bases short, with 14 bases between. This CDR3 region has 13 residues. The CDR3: CASSFLTRRELFF. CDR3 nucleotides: TGTGCCAGCAGTTTTCTGACACGCCGTGAACTGTTTTTT.

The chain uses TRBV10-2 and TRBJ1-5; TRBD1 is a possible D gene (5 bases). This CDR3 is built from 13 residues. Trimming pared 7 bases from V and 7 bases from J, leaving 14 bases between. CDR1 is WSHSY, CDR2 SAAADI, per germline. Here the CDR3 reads CASKQGTVQPQHF. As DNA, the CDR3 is TGCGCCAGCAAGCAGGGCACGGTACAGCCCCAGCATTTT.